Below, one TCR beta chain is given with its context. The antigen remains unidentified. The data are from a study of identical twins. Study conclusions and caveats: A partial confounding effect on zero-insertion analyses could come from invariant MAIT and iNKT cells.

The trim removed 6 bases at V and 8 bases at J, leaving 7 bases unmatched. The CDR3 contains 14 residues. The germline gives CDR1 MNHNS, CDR2 SASEGT. TCRdb passed the 5' RACE reads through MiXCR, listing each CDR3 protein once. The sample yields about 720,000 distinct CDR3 sequences, about 9.4% seen once. These data were also reused for a study on yellow fever vaccine responses in identical twins. That work contributes: A vaccine T cell response that seemed partly convergent and partly personalized was reported in twins.

This rearrangement joins TRBV6-1 to TRBJ1-6; the match to TRBD1 covers 7 bases. This TCR was recovered from a woman under 30 in good health. The sample comprised PBMCs. The CDR3 bases are TGTGCCAGCAGACTCCCGGACAGGTATTCACCCCTCCACTTT. Residues: CASRLPDRYSPLHF.